This TCR beta chain was retrieved from a study of blood T cells in healthy people across ages. PCR was performed a second time for roughly 7 to 12 cycles using a sample-barcoded 5' primer and a J-beta primer mix. MiXCR, run by TCRdb on the 5' RACE reads, gives a single entry per CDR3 protein. This table has around 1,000,000 distinct CDR3 sequences, approximately 25% appearing once. With V trimmed by 6 bases and J by 2 bases, 9 bases remained unmatched. Germline V CDR1 and CDR2: MNHEY, SMNVEV (reference sequence). The CDR3 extends over 15 amino acids. These sequences were also reported in another study, on T cells of mothers and their children. From that second work: A few healthy Caucasian mothers, along with their six children, were the donors.

The rearrangement uses TRBV27 and TRBJ2-7, with TRBD1 matching over 8 bases. The receptor was isolated from a girl aged 2 to 10 in good health. What was sequenced was blood. The CDR3 DNA is TGTGCCAGCAGCCGTCTCCAGGGGGCCACCTACGAGCAGTACTTC. It translates to CASSRLQGATYEQYF.